Presented here are 31 T cell receptor beta chains from one specimen sequenced in a study of regulatory T cells in long-lasting Graves disease. Time point denoted: newly diagnosed GD, antithyroid drugs for less than 3 months. The authors made the TCR library using RNA they extracted from PBMCs. HTBI primers from iRepertoire and Arm-PCR of CDR3 regions yielded the TCR beta libraries. TCRdb itself ran the multiplex PCR reads through MiXCR, one entry per CDR3 protein. The sample has around 470,000 distinct CDR3 sequences, about 15% seen once. The data were also submitted as part of a second study, on T cells in Graves' hyperthyroidism and ophthalmopathy.

The starting material was peripheral blood mononuclear cells (PBMCs), obtained at new diagnosis, from a patient treated with antithyroid drugs. The source of these receptors is a woman between 45 and 60 years old with Graves disease.

There are a few counts of this clonotype. The DNA of the CDR3 is TGTGCCAGCAGTTACGGACAGGCGACCTACAATGAGCAGTTCTTC. Translated: CASSYGQATYNEQFF. The chain carries TRBV6-2 or TRBV6-3 and TRBJ2-1; 7 bases align to TRBD1. V lost 2 bases and J lost 2; bases outside the gene matches: 3. Germline CDR1 and CDR2: MNHEY and SVGEGT. This CDR3 has 15 residues.

The V call is TRBV28, the J call TRBJ2-7, with 8 bases aligning to TRBD1. The V segment lost 7 bases and the J segment 9 bases; nucleotides outside the gene matches: 17. Germline V gene sequence: CDR1 MDHEN, CDR2 SYDVKM. This CDR3 contains 15 residues. CDR3 nucleotides: TGTGCCAGCAATCAACAAGGACAGGGTCTCTTGGGGCAGTACTTC. Its translation is CASNQQGQGLLGQYF.

About this clonotype: A much larger clone is a single base away; this may be a read error. The conserved final phenylalanine or tryptophan is absent from the CDR3, which likely points to a read error. The chain recombines TRBV9 with TRBJ1-1; perhaps TRBD1 as D (5 bases). The V gene's germline CDR1 is SGDLS and CDR2 YYNGEE. This CDR3 has 14 amino acids. V was shortened by 3 bases and J by 10 bases, with 19 bases between the two germline ends. In DNA, the CDR3 is TGTGCCAGCAGCGCAACCGGGACCCCCTTGAGAGCTTTCTCT. It translates to CASSATGTPLRAFS.

Many counts were recorded for this clonotype. V and J are TRBV9 and TRBJ2-3, with TRBD2 matching over 11 bases. CDR1 and CDR2 (germline): SGDLS, YYNGEE. V shed 0 bases and J 5 bases; nucleotides not matched to a gene: 5. The CDR3 runs to 16 residues. CDR3 in amino acids: CASSVALLAGVDTQYF. CDR3 DNA: TGTGCCAGCAGCGTAGCCCTACTAGCGGGAGTAGATACGCAGTATTTT.

This clonotype came up many times. The chain couples TRBV6-1 to TRBJ1-5; 9 bases line up with TRBD1. The V gene's germline CDR1 is MNHNS and CDR2 SASEGT. The CDR3 loop spans 17 amino acids. J lost 2 bases, V lost 6 bases, and 11 bases had no gene match. CDR3 DNA: TGTGCCAGCAGGGCGGGACAGGGAACGGCCGGCAATCAGCCCCAGCATTTT. Translation: CASRAGQGTAGNQPQHF.

This chain connects TRBV7-3 to TRBJ2-2; perhaps TRBD2 as D (6 bases). The CDR3 spans 15 residues. Trimming removed 5 bases at V and 5 bases at J, with 15 bases between. CDR1 and CDR2 (germline): SGHTA, FQGTGA. The CDR3 bases are TGTGCCAGCAGCGCGACCGGGAGTGGAACCGGGGAGCTGTTTTTT. Its protein product is CASSATGSGTGELFF.

This clonotype has a handful of counts. V is TRBV20-1 and J is TRBJ2-3; TRBD1 is a possible D gene (5 bases). V was clipped by 1 base and J by 1 base, with 15 bases between them. The CDR3 has 16 amino acids. The germline CDR1 and CDR2 sequences are DFQATT and SNEGSKA (reference sequence). The CDR3 coding sequence is TGCAGTGCTAGAGCTGGTAGTGTCAGGGGCACAGATACGCAGTATTTT. Amino acids: CSARAGSVRGTDTQYF.

This clonotype was observed a few times. The chain uses TRBV7-9 and TRBJ2-2; 7 nucleotides agree with TRBD1. J was trimmed by 5 bases and V by 5 bases; bases with no gene match: 5. The CDR3 sequence is 14 residues long. The germline CDR1 and CDR2 sequences are SEHNR and FQNEAQ (reference sequence). The CDR3 nucleotides read TGTGCCAGCAGCCAAGGGGGACAGACCGGGGAGCTGTTTTTT. Translating gives CASSQGGQTGELFF.

In the case of this clonotype: Possible read error: a much larger clone is one base away. The genes are TRBV7-8 and TRBJ2-7; D tentatively fits TRBD1 or TRBD2 (5 bases each). Germline CDR1 SGHVS, CDR2 FQNEAQ. This CDR3 contains 14 residues. V was trimmed by 0 bases and J by 3 bases, leaving 9 bases between them. CDR3 sequence (DNA): TGTGCCAGCAGCTTAGCAGAGGGACGCTACGAGCAGTACTTC. Translating it yields CASSLAEGRYEQYF.

There are a few counts of this clonotype. Given a much more abundant clone one base away, this may be a read error. The rearrangement joins TRBV6-5 to TRBJ1-1; 7 bases line up with TRBD1. Germline CDR1 is MNHEY and CDR2 is SVGAGI. The CDR3 contains 14 residues. For the CDR3, the DNA is TGTGCCAGCAGTTACTTTCAGGGGGACCGTGAAGTTTTCTTT. Its translation: CASSYFQGDREVFF.

This clonotype came up many times. The chain carries TRBV20-1 and TRBJ1-2; D remains ambiguous. CDR1 is DFQATT and CDR2 is SNEGSKA in the germline V gene (reference sequence). V was shortened by 6 bases and J by 4 bases, with 18 bases between the two germline ends. The CDR3 totals 14 residues. The CDR3 spells CSALTLGPPYGYTF. CDR3 in DNA: TGCAGTGCCCTTACGCTGGGTCCGCCCTATGGCTACACCTTC.

The chain links TRBV9 to TRBJ2-7; D uncertain. V lost 0 bases and J 7 bases, leaving 14 bases between the germline ends. The CDR3 loop spans 14 amino acids. In germline, CDR1 is SGDLS, CDR2 YYNGEE. CDR3 bases: TGTGCCAGCAGCGTAGTGCCCCAGACGTGGGAGCAGTACTTC. The encoded protein is CASSVVPQTWEQYF. Full variable domain (rest looked up from reference TRBV9 and TRBJ2-7): DSGVTQTPKHLITATGQRVTLRCSPRSGDLSVYWYQQSLDQGLQFLIQYYNGEERAKGNILERFSAQQFPDLHSELNLSSLELGDSALYFCASSVVPQTWEQYFGPGTRLTVT.

This clonotype was recorded at least ten times. This chain joins TRBV7-8 and TRBJ2-3, with TRBD2 matching 11 bases. Germline V gene lookup returns CDR1 SGHVS and CDR2 FQNEAQ. V was clipped by 5 bases and J by 5 bases; unmatched bases: 6. The CDR3 covers 15 residues. The DNA for the CDR3 is TGTGCCAGCAGCCTCGATGGACTAGCGGGAGATACGCAGTATTTT. The encoded protein is CASSLDGLAGDTQYF.

Ten or more counts support this clonotype. V usage is TRBV28 and J usage is TRBJ1-1; maybe TRBD1 (6 bases). Trimming stripped 5 bases from V and 0 bases from J, with 13 bases between. CDR3 length: 15 amino acids. CDR1 and CDR2 from the germline V gene are MDHEN and SYDVKM. The CDR3 region is CASSPSGTLNTEAFF. The CDR3 coding sequence is TGTGCCAGCAGTCCATCCGGGACACTGAACACTGAAGCTTTCTTT.

Note on this clonotype: It may be a read error: a sequence one base away is much more abundant. This chain connects TRBV6-5 to TRBJ2-2; 9 nucleotides align to TRBD2. In germline, CDR1 is MNHEY, CDR2 SVGAGI. The CDR3 is made up of 17 amino acids. The CDR3: CASSYGGLAGFSGGLFF. Here the CDR3 DNA reads TGTGCCAGCAGTTACGGTGGGCTAGCGGGATTTTCCGGGGGGCTGTTTTTT.

There are many counts of this clonotype. V gene TRBV20-1 combines with J gene TRBJ1-1, with D perhaps matching TRBD1 (6 bases). The germline V gene has CDR1 DFQATT and CDR2 SNEGSKA (reference sequence). The V and J ends lost 0 bases and 3 bases respectively, with 8 bases between them. There are 13 residues in the CDR3. The CDR3 bases are TGCAGTGCTAGAGAGGACAGAGACACTGAAGCTTTCTTT. Translated: CSAREDRDTEAFF.

This clonotype was picked up a small number of times. This chain links TRBV27 with TRBJ1-6, with 7 nucleotides matching TRBD1. V was pared by 0 bases and J by 4 bases, with 12 bases of the junction left unmatched. Germline assignment: CDR1 MNHEY and CDR2 SMNVEV (reference sequence). This CDR3 is built from 19 residues. CDR3 residues: CASSLSVAKGARYNSPLHF. As DNA, the CDR3 is TGTGCCAGCAGTTTATCCGTAGCCAAGGGGGCCCGGTATAATTCACCCCTCCACTTT.

This clonotype was recorded many times. V usage is TRBV28 and J usage is TRBJ2-5; D tentatively fits TRBD1 or TRBD2 (5 bases each). Trimming pared 3 bases from V and 1 base from J, leaving 18 bases between. There are 17 residues in the CDR3. Germline V gene sequence: CDR1 MDHEN, CDR2 SYDVKM. The CDR3 sequence: CASSFLTQGAAQETQYF. The CDR3 bases are TGTGCCAGCAGTTTCCTTACGCAGGGAGCTGCCCAAGAGACCCAGTACTTC.

V is TRBV10-2 and J is TRBJ2-3, with 12 bases that match TRBD2. Germline V CDR1 and CDR2: WSHSY, SAAADI. The CDR3 covers 16 residues. J was trimmed by 3 bases and V by 5 bases; bases with no gene match: 6. CDR3 nucleotides: TGCGCCAGCAGTATAAGACTAGCGGGAGTGACAGATACGCAGTATTTT. This encodes CASSIRLAGVTDTQYF.

This clonotype turned up a few times. The chain's CDR3 is CASSQGDSYSPLHF. The DNA for the CDR3 is TGCGCCAGCAGCCAAGGGGACAGTTATTCACCCCTCCACTTT. This chain uses TRBV4-1 with TRBJ1-6; 7 bases fit TRBD1. The CDR3 runs to 14 residues. Germline-derived CDR1 and CDR2 are MGHRA and YSYEKL. Trimming took 1 base from V and 8 from J; bases not matched to a gene: 2.

This clonotype has at least ten counts. The chain carries TRBV20-1 and TRBJ2-3; 8 bases are shared with TRBD2. Trimming cost V 6 bases and J 8 bases; bases outside gene matches: 13. Germline values: CDR1 DFQATT, CDR2 SNEGSKA (reference sequence). This CDR3 region has 14 residues. This CDR3 is CSASRPGLVGTQYF. For the CDR3, the DNA is TGCAGTGCCTCAAGGCCGGGACTAGTAGGTACGCAGTATTTT.

This clonotype was recorded a few times. The chain combines TRBV4-2 with TRBJ2-2, with TRBD2 matching over 11 bases. The length of the CDR3 is 17 residues. Germline V gives CDR1 LGHNA, CDR2 YNFKEQ. Trimming cost V 0 bases and J 3 bases; bases outside gene matches: 3. CDR3 nucleotides: TGTGCCAGCAGCCAAGATGTACTAGCGGGAGACACCGGGGAGCTGTTTTTT. The encoded protein is CASSQDVLAGDTGELFF.

The V gene is TRBV28, the J gene TRBJ2-1, with D possibly being TRBD2 (6 bases). The germline CDR1 and CDR2 sequences are MDHEN and SYDVKM. The CDR3 spans 17 residues. V gave up 3 bases and J gave up 0 bases, with 15 bases separating them. CDR3 region: CASSFEGLLSSYNEQFF. CDR3 in DNA: TGTGCCAGCAGTTTTGAGGGACTGTTGAGCTCCTACAATGAGCAGTTCTTC.

The sample holds many counts of this clonotype. The V call is TRBV6-5, the J call TRBJ2-5, with no clear D. The CDR3 has 12 residues. Deletions cut 4 bases from V and 7 bases from J, with 10 bases between. Germline loops: CDR1 MNHEY, CDR2 SVGAGI. The CDR3 here is CASSSASATQYF. The CDR3 coding sequence is TGTGCCAGCAGTTCGGCGTCCGCGACCCAGTACTTC.

Worth noting for this clonotype: A much bigger clone sits one base away, suggesting this may be a read error. The rearrangement uses TRBV28 and TRBJ2-5; tentative D call: TRBD2 (5 bases). The CDR3 contains 15 residues. Germline CDR1 and CDR2: MDHEN and SYDVKM. CDR3 loop: CASSHGLLGQEAQYF. CDR3 DNA sequence: TGTGCCAGCAGTCATGGACTCCTCGGGCAAGAGGCCCAGTACTTC.

This clonotype was observed many times. This chain connects TRBV4-1 to TRBJ2-7; 9 nucleotides align to TRBD2. Germline V gene data show CDR1 as MGHRA and CDR2 as YSYEKL. The V gene end was trimmed by 3 bases and the J gene end by 7 bases; junction bases not matched to a gene: 1. This CDR3 spans 12 amino acids. The CDR3 loop reads CASSHLAGEQYF. Here the CDR3 DNA reads TGCGCCAGCAGCCATCTAGCGGGAGAGCAGTACTTC.

The CDR3 loop reads CASRVFGQAGGELFF. The CDR3 region has the DNA TGTGCCAGTAGAGTGTTTGGGCAGGCGGGCGGGGAGCTGTTTTTT. The chain has TRBV19 and TRBJ2-2; a weak D match, TRBD2 (5 bases). Trimming stripped 6 bases from V and 7 bases from J, with 18 bases between. The CDR3 totals 15 residues. Looked up from germline, CDR1 is LNHDA and CDR2 is SQIVND (reference sequence).

This clonotype has a count of ten or more. This chain links TRBV2 with TRBJ2-7; D is possibly TRBD1 (6 bases). Germline-derived CDR1 and CDR2 are SNHLY and FYNNEI. The V end lost 5 bases, the J end lost 2 bases, and 13 bases lay between the germline ends. The CDR3 contains 14 residues. The CDR3 DNA reads as TGTGCCAGCAGTCCGACAGGACTGCCCTACGAGCAGTACTTC. Residues: CASSPTGLPYEQYF.

At least ten counts were recorded for this clonotype. The chain is built from TRBV11-1 and TRBJ2-3, with 11 positions matching TRBD2. Germline loops: CDR1 SGHAT, CDR2 FQDESV (reference sequence). Trimming took 2 bases from V and 1 from J; bases not matched to a gene: 5. The CDR3 has 17 amino acids. The chain's CDR3 is CASSLLAGGEGTDTQYF. As DNA, the CDR3 is TGTGCCAGCAGCTTACTAGCGGGAGGCGAGGGCACAGATACGCAGTATTTT.

This clonotype was observed at least ten times. J is TRBJ2-2 and V is TRBV12-3 or TRBV12-4; 9 nucleotides match TRBD1. V was clipped by 6 bases and J by 4 bases; unmatched bases: 6. CDR3 length: 15 residues. CDR3 in amino acids: CASSLGQGRTGELFF. Written as DNA, the CDR3 is TGTGCCAGCAGCCTGGGACAGGGTCGCACCGGGGAGCTGTTTTTT.

This clonotype was seen at least ten times. V is TRBV18 and J is TRBJ2-7; 7 nucleotides line up with TRBD1. V lost 1 base and J lost 3; bases outside the gene matches: 3. Germline-derived CDR1 and CDR2 are KGHSH and LQKENI. The CDR3 is 14 residues long. The CDR3 spells CASSPRDRSYEQYF. The CDR3 region has the DNA TGTGCCAGCTCACCACGGGACAGAAGCTACGAGCAGTACTTC.